The 7 T cell receptor beta chains presented below share a single source sample, sequenced in a study of cytomegalovirus exposure and HLA in healthy donors. PCR involved 60 Vbeta and 13 Jbeta primers. Generated by immunoSEQ multiplex PCR, the TCRdb table keeps only in-frame clones and is missing some. The sample shows 100,000 to 150,000 clones, under 20% of them seen only once. Sample: PBMCs. The receptor set was obtained from a female donor in good health and CMV-seropositive.

This clone turned up a few times. This chain's CDR3 is CASSLKGGPNQPQHF. CDR3 coding DNA: TGTGCCAGCAGCTTAAAGGGAGGTCCTAATCAGCCCCAGCATTTT. This chain connects TRBV7-2 to TRBJ1-5; D ambiguous. Between the trimmed V and J ends, which lost 2 bases and 4 bases, there was a span of 12 bases. CDR3 size: 15 residues. Germline V gene data show CDR1 as SGHTA and CDR2 as FQGNSA. The full variable domain, completed using reference TRBV7-2 and TRBJ1-5, is GAGVSQSPSNKVTEKGKDVELRCDPISGHTALYWYRQSLGQGLEFLIYFQGNSAPDKSGLPSDRFSAERTGGSVSTLTIQRTQQEDSAVYLCASSLKGGPNQPQHFGDGTRLSIL.

This clone turned up a few times. The V call is TRBV7-9, the J call TRBJ2-7, with 12 nucleotides matching TRBD2. Germline V gene lookup returns CDR1 SEHNR and CDR2 FQNEAQ (reference sequence). CDR3 length equals 17 residues. V lost 5 bases, J lost 2 bases, and 10 bases stayed unmatched. CDR3 region: CASSPGLAGTSTYEQYF. CDR3 sequence (DNA): TGTGCCAGCAGCCCCGGACTAGCGGGAACGTCAACCTACGAGCAGTACTTC.

The chain employs TRBV28 and TRBJ1-5, with 7 bases identical to TRBD1. Germline CDR1 is MDHEN and CDR2 is SYDVKM. With 6 bases clipped from V and 2 bases from J, the junction kept 4 bases outside the gene matches. The CDR3 is 14 residues long. The CDR3 DNA sequence: TGTGCCAGCAGCCCTGACAGGGGCAATCAGCCCCAGCATTTT. The encoded protein is CASSPDRGNQPQHF.

This clone came up once. The V call is TRBV27, the J call TRBJ2-7; 7 nucleotides match TRBD1. There are 16 residues in the CDR3. From germline, CDR1 is MNHEY and CDR2 SMNVEV (reference sequence). The V segment lost 3 bases and the J segment 3 bases; nucleotides outside the gene matches: 11. This CDR3 is CASSFSPGQKIYEQYF. For the CDR3, the DNA is TGTGCCAGCAGTTTTTCTCCGGGACAGAAAATCTACGAGCAGTACTTC.

CDR3 nucleotide sequence: TGTGCCAGCAGTTACTCGATCAGCTCTGGAAACACCATATATTTT. It specifies CASSYSISSGNTIYF. The chain combines TRBV6-5 with TRBJ1-3; D gene unclear. V gave up 0 bases and J gave up 0 bases, with 6 bases separating them. The CDR3 covers 15 residues. The V gene's germline CDR1 is MNHEY and CDR2 SVGAGI.

This clone was seen only a few times. The J gene is TRBJ1-2, the V gene TRBV5-1, with 7 bases lining up with TRBD1. Trimming at V came to 1 base and at J to 4 bases, leaving 4 bases not matched to a gene. The CDR3 runs to 14 residues. Germline lookup yields CDR1 SGHRS and CDR2 YFSETQ. The CDR3 spells CASSLPGGFYGYTF. The CDR3 DNA reads as TGCGCCAGCAGCTTGCCAGGGGGGTTCTATGGCTACACCTTC.

Points on this clone: At one end the junction does not follow the germline gene, possibly because of a read error. The V and J genes are TRBV7-2 and TRBJ2-5; weak D call: TRBD2 (5 bases). CDR3 length equals 13 residues. Germline lookup yields CDR1 SGHTA and CDR2 FQGNSA. The CDR3: CASSLAIQETQYF. DNA of the CDR3: TGTGCCAGCAGCCTAGCCATCCAAGAGACCCAGTACTTC.